This TCR beta chain was found in a study of human T cells and chemical hapten exposure. In the study overall: 0.01% DPC was applied to the upper back in patch tests, which were read at 6 days. The study, taken as a whole, reports: DPC sensitization produced no change in TCRs with frequency above 1 in 1000. Positive correlation was observed between PT1 expanded TCR counts and patch test score.

Of note for this clonotype: Antigen unknown.

As for treatment: therapeutic diphenylcyclopropenone sensitization with weekly scalp DPC. Trimming removed 6 bases at V and 7 bases at J, with 13 bases between. This CDR3 contains 13 residues. The study used a library that attached unique molecular identifiers to individual cDNA molecules. In TCRdb, the reads were re-called with MiXCR into one record per CDR3 protein. The profile shows some 4,900 distinct CDR3 sequences, roughly 53% of them singletons. This chain links TRBV12-3 or TRBV12-4 with TRBJ1-5, with D possibly being TRBD1 (5 bases). This TCR derives from an adult with alopecia areata. Some clones in this sample may be carry-over from other donors' samples. This table probably holds off-target reads from a library built for another chain. The sample in question was whole blood, obtained before DPC sensitization or 2, 6, or about 24 weeks after (not recorded which). This chain's CDR3 is CASRGTSGQPQHF. The CDR3 DNA sequence: TGTGCCAGCAGGGGGACCAGCGGACAGCCCCAGCATTTT.